Below are 26 T cell receptor beta chains sequenced from a single sample in a study of post-analysis software for immune sequencing data. Findings and limits, study-wide: Roughly 5 TRBV segments occurring more often in patients than controls included TRBV5-6, TRBV5-1 and TRBV20-1.

No antigens are known for them. cDNA libraries of TCR beta carried unique molecular identifiers. A single record per CDR3 protein comes from TCRdb applying MiXCR to the PCR reads. The table lists approximately 400,000 distinct CDR3 sequences, approximately 33% of them singletons. Sequencing was done on a sample of blood. These receptor sequences come from a girl aged 10-17 years with multiple sclerosis.

As concerns this clonotype: A much larger clone lies one base from this, so it may be a read error. The chain couples TRBV11-1 to TRBJ2-7, with D hard to call. The CDR3 totals 13 residues. Trimming took off 2 bases at V and 8 bases at J, with 13 bases between the two ends. Germline CDR1 is SGHAT and CDR2 is FQDESV (reference sequence). CDR3 DNA: TGTGCCAGCAGCTTACTAGTCGGTGGCCAGCAGTACTTC. Amino acids: CASSLLVGGQQYF.

This clonotype was recorded a few times. This chain links TRBV5-6 with TRBJ2-5; 7 nucleotides agree with TRBD2. CDR1 is SGHDT, CDR2 YYEEEE, per germline. The CDR3 spans 13 residues. The V segment lost 2 bases and the J segment 5 bases; nucleotides outside the gene matches: 3. CDR3 sequence (DNA): TGTGCCAGCAGCTTCCTGCGGGGGGAGACCCAGTACTTC. This codes for CASSFLRGETQYF.

This clonotype has a handful of counts. The chain couples TRBV15 to TRBJ1-2; 7 nucleotides agree with TRBD1. The V and J ends lost 6 bases and 1 base, in that order; junction bases with no gene match: 8. Germline V gene data show CDR1 as LNHNV and CDR2 as YYDKDF (reference sequence). The CDR3 consists of 15 residues. This CDR3 is CATSRIDRDNYGYTF. Here the CDR3 DNA reads TGTGCCACCAGTAGGATCGACAGGGATAACTATGGCTACACCTTC.

This clonotype came up a few times. The chain employs TRBV3-1 and TRBJ2-1; TRBD2 is a possible D gene (6 bases). Per germline, CDR1 LGHDT and CDR2 YNNKEL (reference sequence). Between the trimmed V and J ends, which lost 1 base and 9 bases, there was a span of 10 bases. CDR3 size: 13 residues. CDR3 bases: TGTGCCAGCAGCCAAGGAGGGAGGATTGAGCAGTTCTTC. Its translation is CASSQGGRIEQFF.

Only a few counts were recorded for this clonotype. The V call is TRBV5-1, the J call TRBJ2-3, with 7 bases that match TRBD1. After removal of 0 bases from V and 8 bases from J, the junction contained 9 bases not matched to a gene. Looked up from germline, CDR1 is SGHRS and CDR2 is YFSETQ. This CDR3 comprises 15 residues. CDR3 sequence reads: CASSLGDSIQGTQYF. Here the CDR3 DNA reads TGCGCCAGCAGCTTGGGGGACAGTATACAGGGTACGCAGTATTTT.

The rearrangement uses TRBV24-1 and TRBJ2-1; D is unclear. There are 13 residues in the CDR3. Germline assignment: CDR1 KGHDR and CDR2 SFDVKD. V was shortened by 9 bases and J by 0 bases, with 8 bases between the two germline ends. The CDR3 DNA follows: TGTGCCACCGGGTGGGGCTCCTACAATGAGCAGTTCTTC. It codes for CATGWGSYNEQFF.

This clonotype was detected only once. This sequence joins TRBV11-3 and TRBJ1-1, with unresolved D. Trimming removed 1 base at V and 4 bases at J, with 7 bases between. Germline loops: CDR1 SGHNT, CDR2 YENEEA. The CDR3 totals 13 residues. The CDR3 loop reads CASSLVSGTEAFF. CDR3 in DNA: TGTGCCAGCAGCTTAGTGAGTGGCACTGAAGCTTTCTTT.

The gene calls are TRBV7-2 and TRBJ2-3; 8 bases fit TRBD2. The CDR3 runs to 16 residues. With 3 bases clipped from V and 4 bases from J, the junction kept 9 bases outside the gene matches. Per germline, CDR1 SGHTA and CDR2 FQGNSA. CDR3 nucleotide sequence: TGTGCCAGCAGCTTCGTGGGCGGGGGGACCGCAGATACGCAGTATTTT. It translates to CASSFVGGGTADTQYF.

This clonotype was detected a few times. This sequence joins TRBV7-2 and TRBJ2-7, with 11 bases lining up with TRBD2. With V trimmed by 5 bases and J by 2 bases, 8 bases remained unmatched. Germline V gene lookup returns CDR1 SGHTA and CDR2 FQGNSA. CDR3 length: 16 amino acids. For the CDR3, the DNA is TGTGCCAGCAGCACCCGACTAGCGGGGATCGCCTACGAGCAGTACTTC. It specifies CASSTRLAGIAYEQYF.

The table lists this clonotype with a count of one. This chain connects TRBV12-3 or TRBV12-4 to TRBJ2-1, with TRBD2 matching 8 bases. This CDR3 comprises 14 residues. V lost 6 bases and J lost 9; bases outside the gene matches: 10. The CDR3: CASSTGGPLVEQFF. CDR3 in DNA: TGTGCCAGCAGCACGGGGGGGCCATTAGTTGAGCAGTTCTTC.

This clonotype was detected a few times. The chain uses TRBV3-1 and TRBJ2-3; TRBD2 agrees at 8 bases. Unmatched junction bases numbered 5, after V lost 3 bases and J lost 3 bases. CDR1 LGHDT and CDR2 YNNKEL come from the germline V gene (reference sequence). The CDR3 is made up of 15 amino acids. The CDR3: CASSQGLGETDTQYF. CDR3 nucleotide sequence: TGTGCCAGCAGCCAGGGACTAGGGGAGACAGATACGCAGTATTTT.

The V gene is TRBV7-6, the J gene TRBJ2-6; TRBD1 might be the D (6 bases). The CDR3 sequence is 18 residues long. Per germline, CDR1 SGHVS and CDR2 FNYEAQ. Trimming removed 1 base at V and 2 bases at J, with 15 bases between. The CDR3 bases are TGTGCCAGCAGCTTAGATAGGGACAAACTAACTGGGGCCAACGTCCTGACTTTC. The encoded protein is CASSLDRDKLTGANVLTF.

This chain links TRBV12-3 or TRBV12-4 with TRBJ2-6; 9 nucleotides match TRBD1. The CDR3 contains 17 residues. The V and J ends lost 5 bases and 1 base, in that order; junction bases with no gene match: 6. CDR3 protein: CASSGDRVGSGANVLTF. The CDR3 DNA reads as TGTGCCAGCAGTGGGGACAGGGTAGGATCTGGGGCCAACGTCCTGACTTTC.

The chain carries TRBV29-1 and TRBJ1-5; D possibly corresponds to TRBD1 (6 bases). CDR1 is SQVTM, CDR2 ANQGSEA, per germline. CDR3 length equals 12 residues. Between the trimmed V and J ends, which lost 7 bases and 1 base, there was a span of 8 bases. The CDR3 DNA sequence: TGCAGCGCCCAGGGGAGCAATCAGCCCCAGCATTTT. This translates into CSAQGSNQPQHF. Full variable domain (missing parts from reference TRBV29-1 and TRBJ1-5): SAVISQKPSRDICQRGTSLTIQCQVDSQVTMMFWYRQQPGQSLTLIATANQGSEATYESGFVIDKFPISRPNLTFSTLTVSNMSPEDSSIYLCSAQGSNQPQHFGDGTRLSIL.

The chain has TRBV3-1 and TRBJ1-2; tentative D call: TRBD1 (5 bases). The CDR3 loop spans 15 amino acids. In germline, CDR1 is LGHDT, CDR2 YNNKEL (reference sequence). Trimming took 0 bases from V and 5 from J, leaving 13 bases between them. Here the CDR3 DNA reads TGTGCCAGCAGCCAAGATCTTTGGGGGGTTTATGGCTACACCTTC. Translated: CASSQDLWGVYGYTF. The full variable domain, rest sourced from reference TRBV3-1 and TRBJ1-2, is DTAVSQTPKYLVTQMGNDKSIKCEQNLGHDTMYWYKQDSKKFLKIMFSYNNKELIINETVPNRFSPKSPDKAHLNLHINSLELGDSAVYFCASSQDLWGVYGYTFGSGTRLTVV.

The J gene is TRBJ2-3, the V gene TRBV7-2, with a weak D call TRBD1 (5 bases). V lost 1 base to trimming and J lost 5 bases, with 16 bases between them. Germline assignment: CDR1 SGHTA and CDR2 FQGNSA. This CDR3 has 16 residues. CDR3 DNA: TGTGCCAGCAGCTTAGGGTGGGGCCCAAAGGGAGATACGCAGTATTTT. Protein: CASSLGWGPKGDTQYF.

There are a few counts of this clonotype. The V call is TRBV7-9, the J call TRBJ1-2; no firm D call. Germline V gene sequence: CDR1 SEHNR, CDR2 FQNEAQ (reference sequence). The V gene lost 1 base and the J gene lost 8 bases, with 14 bases spanning the gap. CDR3 length: 14 residues. For the CDR3, the DNA is TGTGCCAGCAGCTTAGTCGCGGGTACCGGCGGCTACACCTTC. Protein sequence: CASSLVAGTGGYTF.

The chain joins TRBV7-9 to TRBJ1-1, with 7 bases aligning to TRBD1. Germline lookup yields CDR1 SEHNR and CDR2 FQNEAQ (reference sequence). V dropped 5 bases and J dropped 12; count of bases not matched to a gene: 12. The CDR3 spans 13 residues. The CDR3 protein is CASSPFTGAQSFF. The CDR3, as DNA: TGTGCCAGCAGCCCCTTTACAGGGGCGCAGTCTTTCTTT.

The chain employs TRBV11-2 and TRBJ1-1; D gene ambiguous. Germline V CDR1 and CDR2: SGHAT, FQNNGV. Trimming took off 4 bases at V and 10 bases at J, with 10 bases between the two ends. This CDR3 has 11 amino acids. CDR3 sequence: CASSSPGRAFF. The CDR3 DNA is TGTGCCAGCAGCTCCCCCGGGCGAGCTTTCTTT.

This clonotype was seen at least ten times. V usage is TRBV5-1 and J usage is TRBJ2-1; 7 nucleotides agree with TRBD1. The CDR3 has 15 residues. With 2 bases clipped from V and 2 bases from J, the junction kept 4 bases outside the gene matches. Germline V gene lookup returns CDR1 SGHRS and CDR2 YFSETQ. CDR3 bases: TGCGCCAGCAGCTTAACAGGGGACCCCTACAATGAGCAGTTCTTC. Translated, it gives CASSLTGDPYNEQFF. The entire variable domain, with the rest obtained from reference TRBV5-1 and TRBJ2-1, is as follows: KAGVTQTPRYLIKTRGQQVTLSCSPISGHRSVSWYQQTPGQGLQFLFEYFSETQRNKGNFPGRFSGRQFSNSRSEMNVSTLELGDSALYLCASSLTGDPYNEQFFGPGTRLTVL.

This clonotype was seen more than once but under ten times. The chain couples TRBV7-8 to TRBJ1-5; D not certain. Germline V lookup: CDR1 SGHVS, CDR2 FQNEAQ. Deletions cut 5 bases from V and 0 bases from J, with 11 bases between. The CDR3 consists of 15 residues. The CDR3 protein is CASSPYLDSNQPQHF. The CDR3 bases are TGTGCCAGCAGCCCCTACCTGGATAGCAATCAGCCCCAGCATTTT.

This clonotype has at least ten counts. The rearrangement joins TRBV5-1 to TRBJ2-1, with D possibly TRBD2 on 6 matching bases. The CDR3 length is 15 residues. Germline V gives CDR1 SGHRS, CDR2 YFSETQ. Trimming cost V 0 bases and J 3 bases, with 10 bases left between them. The CDR3, as DNA: TGCGCCAGCAGCTTGGACGGGGGAGGCTACAATGAGCAGTTCTTC. The encoded protein is CASSLDGGGYNEQFF.

The chain has TRBV7-9 and TRBJ2-1; D may be TRBD2 (5 bases). Germline V lookup: CDR1 SEHNR, CDR2 FQNEAQ (reference sequence). CDR3 length: 16 amino acids. The V and J ends lost 5 bases and 8 bases respectively, with 22 bases between them. The CDR3 sequence: CASSGRVLGSQYEQFF. Written as DNA, the CDR3 is TGTGCCAGCAGCGGTAGAGTCCTGGGGAGCCAATATGAGCAGTTCTTC.

This clonotype was seen more than once but under ten times. This chain joins TRBV2 and TRBJ1-1; tentatively, D is TRBD1 (6 bases). Per germline, CDR1 SNHLY and CDR2 FYNNEI. V was cut by 9 bases and J by 1 base, with 15 bases left in between. The CDR3 runs to 14 residues. The CDR3 here is CASHSGQRNTEAFF. CDR3 nucleotides: TGTGCCAGTCACTCGGGACAACGGAACACTGAAGCTTTCTTT.

This chain connects TRBV5-1 to TRBJ2-1, with a tentative D call TRBD2 (6 bases). This CDR3 spans 14 amino acids. The germline CDR1 and CDR2 sequences are SGHRS and YFSETQ. The germline V and J ends were trimmed by 6 bases and 5 bases, with 15 bases remaining between them. Written as DNA, the CDR3 is TGCGCCAGCAAACCGGGACTGGGAGACAATGAGCAGTTCTTC. This encodes CASKPGLGDNEQFF.

The V and J genes are TRBV6-1 and TRBJ1-1, with 7 bases that match TRBD1. The CDR3 consists of 13 residues. Trimming cost V 6 bases and J 3 bases; bases outside gene matches: 4. Germline V CDR1 and CDR2: MNHNS, SASEGT. The CDR3, as DNA: TGTGCCAGCAGAGACAGGGTCGACACTGAAGCTTTCTTT. Translating it yields CASRDRVDTEAFF.